A single sample is the source of the 25 T cell receptor beta chains below, sequenced in a study of shared clonotypes between healthy human individuals (dated by TCRdb to 2020 to 2022). Library method: the immunoSEQ multiplex PCR assay. TCRdb re-hosts the immuneACCESS table, in-frame sequences only. Its copies lack some clones; in the studies checked, an unresolved V gene accounts for under half of them, and the cause for the rest is not known. This sample holds millions of clones; around nine tenths were observed only once. Clones ranked in the top ten supply about 0.13% of the sample. Material for sequencing was naive CD4+ T cells sorted from blood. Interpreted using the paper, the cell subset or site label stands for: CD45RA+ positively selected. The receptors originated from a man between 18 and 35 years old in good health.

This chain uses TRBV7-2 with TRBJ2-5; a possible D gene is TRBD1 (5 bases). Per the germline V gene, CDR1 is SGHTA and CDR2 is FQGNSA. The CDR3 runs 14 residues. Trimming took 6 bases from V and 4 from J, leaving 15 bases between them. DNA of the CDR3: TGTGCCAGCAGTTCCCCGTGGGGCGCAGAGACCCAGTACTTC. This encodes CASSSPWGAETQYF.

The chain combines TRBV20-1 with TRBJ1-3, with D tentatively TRBD1 (5 bases). Per germline, CDR1 DFQATT and CDR2 SNEGSKA (reference sequence). The CDR3 runs to 11 residues. The CDR3 DNA sequence: TGCGGTCGGGGGTTTGGAAACACCATATATTTT. It translates to CGRGFGNTIYF.

This sequence joins TRBV12-2 and TRBJ2-1; the table's TRBD2 call for D was not verified on the DNA. TRBV12-2 is assigned pseudogene status. This CDR3 region has 18 residues. The CDR3 loop is CASRLASGPVCSYNEQFF. CDR3 bases: TGTGCAAGTCGCTTAGCTAGCGGCCCAGTGTGCTCCTACAATGAGCAGTTCTTC.

V gene TRBV11-3 combines with J gene TRBJ2-1, with D hard to call. Trimming cost V 4 bases and J 5 bases, with 12 bases left between them. CDR1 SGHNT and CDR2 YENEEA come from the germline V gene. This CDR3 is built from 14 residues. CDR3 coding DNA: TGTGCCAGCAGCTCCGCGTTTGGAGACAATGAGCAGTTCTTC. It specifies CASSSAFGDNEQFF.

This clone was found once. The J gene is TRBJ1-1, the V gene TRBV11-2; D possibly corresponds to TRBD1 (6 bases). This CDR3 has 13 amino acids. Trimming shortened V by 4 bases and J by 6 bases, and 12 bases separated the two germline ends. In germline, CDR1 is SGHAT, CDR2 FQNNGV. The CDR3 coding sequence is TGTGCCAGCAGCTCCGTCAGGGGCGCTGAAGCTTTCTTT. It is translated as CASSSVRGAEAFF.

This rearrangement joins TRBV6-5 to TRBJ1-3; D unresolved. Between the trimmed V and J ends, which lost 2 bases and 0 bases, there was a span of 11 bases. The CDR3 covers 16 residues. The V gene's germline CDR1 is MNHEY and CDR2 SVGAGI. DNA of the CDR3: TGTGCCAGCAGTTACAGTCCGGCAGTCTCTGGAAACACCATATATTTT. As protein: CASSYSPAVSGNTIYF.

The chain has TRBV13 and TRBJ2-7; 8 positions match TRBD1. CDR1 is PRHDT and CDR2 is FYEKMQ in the germline V gene (reference sequence). After removal of 3 bases from V and 1 base from J, the junction contained 2 bases not matched to a gene. There are 14 residues in the CDR3. CDR3 residues: CASSFYRGSYEQYF. The CDR3 DNA follows: TGTGCCAGCAGCTTTTACAGGGGGTCCTACGAGCAGTACTTC.

V usage is TRBV5-4 and J usage is TRBJ2-5; D is unresolved. With 4 bases removed from V and 0 bases from J, the gap between germline ends came to 7 bases. The CDR3 totals 13 residues. Germline V lookup: CDR1 SGHNT, CDR2 YYREEE (reference sequence). CDR3 sequence: CASSQSYQETQYF. CDR3 in DNA: TGTGCCAGCAGCCAAAGTTACCAAGAGACCCAGTACTTC.

V usage is TRBV28 and J usage is TRBJ1-2; a possible D gene is TRBD1 (6 bases). Germline lookup yields CDR1 MDHEN and CDR2 SYDVKM. The CDR3 sequence is 14 residues long. Trimming removed 5 bases from V and 2 bases from J, with 12 bases in between. The CDR3 loop reads CASSTVGQNYGYTF. In nucleotides, the CDR3 is TGTGCCAGCAGTACAGTAGGACAGAACTATGGCTACACCTTC.

Worth noting for this clone: Other DNA variants within this sample encode the same CDR3. The chain couples TRBV19 to TRBJ1-3; weak D call: TRBD1 (5 bases). The CDR3 totals 13 residues. Per the germline V gene, CDR1 is LNHDA and CDR2 is SQIVND (reference sequence). V was pared by 5 bases and J by 2 bases, with 7 bases between. The CDR3 DNA is TGTGCCAGTAGTTTAGGGGCTGGAAACACCATATATTTT. Its translation is CASSLGAGNTIYF.

The chain joins TRBV11-2 to TRBJ2-3; the match to TRBD1 covers 8 bases. From germline, CDR1 is SGHAT and CDR2 FQNNGV. V lost 1 base, J lost 5 bases, and 5 bases stayed unmatched. The CDR3 covers 15 residues. The DNA for the CDR3 is TGTGCCAGCAGCTTAGCAGGGGGCGGGAAAGATACGCAGTATTTT. Its protein product is CASSLAGGGKDTQYF.

The chain combines TRBV30 with TRBJ1-2; TRBD1 is a possible D gene (5 bases). V lost 4 bases, J lost 5 bases, and 14 bases lay in between. This CDR3 spans 13 amino acids. Germline V gives CDR1 GTSNPN, CDR2 SVGIG (reference sequence). The CDR3 loop is CAWTPRGGYGYTF. CDR3 nucleotide sequence: TGTGCCTGGACCCCCCGGGGGGGGTATGGCTACACCTTC.

The chain has TRBV19 and TRBJ1-1; D unresolved. Trimming pared 1 base from V and 2 bases from J, leaving 11 bases between. The CDR3 length is 15 residues. Germline lookup yields CDR1 LNHDA and CDR2 SQIVND (reference sequence). CDR3 nucleotides: TGTGCCAGTAGTATAGTTGGAGGGATTAACACTGAAGCTTTCTTT. Translating it yields CASSIVGGINTEAFF.

This clone was counted only a few times. The genes are TRBV19 and TRBJ2-7; perhaps TRBD2 as D (5 bases). Germline CDR1 and CDR2: LNHDA and SQIVND (reference sequence). This CDR3 spans 13 amino acids. V lost 3 bases and J 5 bases, leaving 11 bases between the germline ends. As DNA, the CDR3 is TGTGCCAGTAGTATCCTAGAGGGCCACGAGCAGTACTTC. It encodes CASSILEGHEQYF.

The rearrangement links TRBV2 to TRBJ1-3; D is possibly TRBD1 (5 bases). This CDR3 region has 15 residues. Germline CDR1 SNHLY, CDR2 FYNNEI. V was pared by 6 bases and J by 0 bases, with 12 bases between. DNA of the CDR3: TGTGCCAGCAGACCGGGGGTGCCCTCTGGAAACACCATATATTTT. As protein: CASRPGVPSGNTIYF.

The V call is TRBV7-6, the J call TRBJ2-1; 9 bases are a match to TRBD1. This CDR3 has 17 residues. Trimming took 0 bases from V and 0 from J; bases not matched to a gene: 3. In germline, CDR1 is SGHVS, CDR2 FNYEAQ. In DNA, the CDR3 is TGTGCCAGCAGCTTAGCTGGGACAGGGAGCTCCTACAATGAGCAGTTCTTC. Its protein is CASSLAGTGSSYNEQFF.

This clone was seen only a few times. The chain couples TRBV5-1 to TRBJ1-4; no clear D. Per the germline V gene, CDR1 is SGHRS and CDR2 is YFSETQ. The CDR3 covers 13 residues. V lost 5 bases, J lost 3 bases, and 8 bases lay in between. CDR3 amino acids: CASSTEPNEKLFF. Here the CDR3 DNA reads TGCGCCAGCAGTACGGAACCTAATGAAAAACTGTTTTTT.

Only one count was recorded for this clone. This chain links TRBV19 with TRBJ1-6; 8 bases are a match to TRBD1. After removal of 3 bases from V and 0 bases from J, the junction contained 7 bases not matched to a gene. This CDR3 region has 18 residues. The germline V gene encodes CDR1 LNHDA and CDR2 SQIVND (reference sequence). The CDR3 sequence is CASSMADRGSSYNSPLHF. CDR3 coding DNA: TGTGCCAGTAGTATGGCCGACAGGGGAAGCTCCTATAATTCACCCCTCCACTTT.

The J gene is TRBJ2-1, the V gene TRBV10-3; 7 bases are a match to TRBD1. The junction had 3 bases not matched to a gene; V was cut back by 0 bases and J by 4 bases. The CDR3 is 15 amino acids. From germline, CDR1 is ENHRY and CDR2 SYGVKD. CDR3 loop: CAISESTGSYNEQFF. The CDR3, as DNA: TGTGCCATCAGTGAGTCGACAGGGTCTTACAATGAGCAGTTCTTC.

Regarding this clone: The identical CDR3 is also encoded by other nucleotide sequences in the sample. This sequence joins TRBV7-2 and TRBJ2-7, with D perhaps TRBD1 or TRBD2 (5 bases each). Trimming removed 1 base at V and 6 bases at J, with 10 bases between. Germline V CDR1 and CDR2: SGHTA, FQGNSA. The CDR3 extends over 13 amino acids. The CDR3: CASSLGRAGEQYF. CDR3 sequence (DNA): TGTGCCAGCAGCTTAGGCAGGGCGGGCGAGCAGTACTTC.

The rearrangement links TRBV27 to TRBJ2-7; unclear D gene. Germline V lookup: CDR1 MNHEY, CDR2 SMNVEV (reference sequence). Trimming shortened V by 2 bases and J by 0 bases, and 8 bases separated the two germline ends. The length of the CDR3 is 14 residues. CDR3 sequence (DNA): TGTGCCAGCAGTTTAACCAGTTACTCCTACGAGCAGTACTTC. It is translated as CASSLTSYSYEQYF.

The chain uses TRBV30 and TRBJ2-1, with D perhaps TRBD1 (6 bases). The V end was cut by 1 base, the J end by 8 bases, with 9 bases between. The CDR3 covers 12 residues. CDR1 and CDR2 (germline): GTSNPN, SVGIG (reference sequence). CDR3 bases: TGTGCCTGGAGTGAACAGGGCTATGAGCAGTTCTTC. Encoded protein: CAWSEQGYEQFF.

The rearrangement joins TRBV5-3 to TRBJ1-4; D is undetermined. TRBV5-3 is recorded as an ORF, its role being uncertain. The CDR3 loop spans 13 amino acids. The V end was cut by 8 bases, the J end by 3 bases, with 11 bases between. The CDR3 region has the DNA TGTGCCAGGGCTATCGGATCTAATGAAAAACTGTTTTTT. Amino acid sequence: CARAIGSNEKLFF.

This clone came up once. This chain connects TRBV2 to TRBJ2-5; perhaps D is TRBD1 or TRBD2 (5 bases each). Trimming took off 5 bases at V and 1 base at J, with 11 bases between the two ends. Germline CDR1 SNHLY, CDR2 FYNNEI. CDR3 length: 14 amino acids. The CDR3 loop is CASSLQGPQETQYF. The CDR3 DNA is TGTGCCAGCAGTCTCCAGGGACCCCAAGAGACCCAGTACTTC.

The rearrangement links TRBV30 to TRBJ2-7, with unresolved D. There are 13 residues in the CDR3. Trimming left V 3 bases short and J 6 bases short, with 15 bases between. Per the germline V gene, CDR1 is GTSNPN and CDR2 is SVGIG (reference sequence). The CDR3 reads CAWRLTGGVEQYF. As DNA, the CDR3 is TGTGCCTGGAGACTGACGGGCGGCGTCGAGCAGTACTTC.